These T cell receptor beta chains were read from a single sample in a study of blood T cell repertoires in COVID-19. Clones were sequenced by immunoSEQ multiplex PCR, and TCRdb holds only the in-frame ones, with some missing. The sample gives about 59,000 clones, around 86% of which show up once; approximately 3.6% is in the top ten. The source material was peripheral blood. These receptors came from an elderly woman with acute or convalescent COVID-19. Each CDR3 is given with its conserved first and last residue. The order of the fields is D gene, clone size, V gene, J gene, CDR3 protein, CDR3 DNA. The D gene is left open where the match is weak. Size tells how often a clone was seen (once, few, many) or the class of an expanded clone, and some rows leave it out.

D gene: TRBD2; clone size: -; V gene: TRBV14; J gene: TRBJ2-7; CDR3 protein: CASSRLAGGYEQYF; CDR3 DNA: TGTGCCAGCAGCAGACTAGCGGGAGGATACGAGCAGTACTTC
D gene: TRBD2; clone size: once; V gene: TRBV4-3; J gene: TRBJ2-1; CDR3 protein: CASSQHLAGNEQFF; CDR3 DNA: TGCGCCAGCAGCCAACATCTAGCGGGAAATGAGCAGTTCTTC
D gene: -; clone size: -; V gene: TRBV2; J gene: TRBJ2-1; CDR3 protein: CASITRWTVSDNEQFF; CDR3 DNA: TGTGCCAGCATAACTCGTTGGACAGTGAGTGACAATGAGCAGTTCTTC
D gene: -; clone size: -; V gene: TRBV28; J gene: TRBJ1-4; CDR3 protein: CASSFSWSEEKLFF; CDR3 DNA: TGTGCCAGCAGTTTTAGTTGGTCGGAGGAAAAACTGTTTTTT
D gene: -; clone size: -; V gene: TRBV28; J gene: TRBJ2-3; CDR3 protein: CASSFRGGGSSTDTQYF; CDR3 DNA: TGTGCCAGCAGTTTCCGAGGGGGGGGATCTAGCACAGATACGCAGTATTTT
D gene: TRBD2; clone size: -; V gene: TRBV4-2; J gene: TRBJ2-1; CDR3 protein: CASSQEGGVSKYNEQFF; CDR3 DNA: TGTGCCAGCAGCCAAGAGGGGGGGGTATCGAAATACAATGAGCAGTTCTTC
D gene: TRBD2; clone size: -; V gene: TRBV7-2; J gene: TRBJ2-3; CDR3 protein: CASSLPAGTTDTQYF; CDR3 DNA: TGTGCCAGCAGCTTGCCAGCGGGGACCACAGATACGCAGTATTTT
D gene: -; clone size: -; V gene: TRBV18; J gene: TRBJ1-4; CDR3 protein: CASSPGQATNEKLFF; CDR3 DNA: TGTGCCAGCTCACCAGGCCAAGCAACTAATGAAAAACTGTTTTTT
D gene: TRBD1; clone size: -; V gene: TRBV7-9; J gene: TRBJ2-7; CDR3 protein: CASSLHGTGGMAYEQYF; CDR3 DNA: TGTGCCAGCAGCTTACACGGGACAGGGGGTATGGCCTACGAGCAGTACTTC
D gene: -; clone size: -; V gene: TRBV4-3; J gene: TRBJ1-3; CDR3 protein: CASSQDRGGTIYF; CDR3 DNA: TGCGCCAGCAGCCAAGATCGCGGGGGCACCATATATTTT
D gene: TRBD1; clone size: -; V gene: TRBV28; J gene: TRBJ2-5; CDR3 protein: CASSLRGTGPQETQYF; CDR3 DNA: TGTGCCAGCAGTTTAAGGGGGACAGGGCCCCAAGAGACCCAGTACTTC
D gene: TRBD1; clone size: -; V gene: TRBV5-8; J gene: TRBJ1-4; CDR3 protein: CASTPTGAVEKLFF; CDR3 DNA: TGTGCCAGCACGCCGACAGGGGCGGTAGAAAAACTGTTTTTT
D gene: TRBD2; clone size: medium-sized; V gene: TRBV7-3; J gene: TRBJ2-3; CDR3 protein: CASSLGPRSGGAVGTDTQYF; CDR3 DNA: TGTGCCAGCAGCTTGGGCCCACGAAGCGGGGGGGCCGTGGGTACAGATACGCAGTATTTT
D gene: -; clone size: -; V gene: TRBV4-1; J gene: TRBJ1-5; CDR3 protein: CASSPPGSQPQHF; CDR3 DNA: TGCGCCAGCAGCCCCCCAGGTTCCCAGCCCCAGCATTTT
D gene: -; clone size: -; V gene: TRBV7-6; J gene: TRBJ2-7; CDR3 protein: CASSPRPRIPPHEQYF; CDR3 DNA: TGTGCCAGCAGCCCCCGCCCGAGGATTCCCCCCCACGAGCAGTACTTC
D gene: -; clone size: -; V gene: TRBV9; J gene: TRBJ1-4; CDR3 protein: CASSVSPTNEKLFF; CDR3 DNA: TGTGCCAGCAGCGTAAGCCCGACTAATGAAAAACTGTTTTTT
D gene: -; clone size: once; V gene: TRBV30; J gene: TRBJ1-5; CDR3 protein: CAWSTGSTQPQHF; CDR3 DNA: TGTGCCTGGAGTACAGGTAGTACGCAGCCCCAGCATTTT
D gene: TRBD1; clone size: -; V gene: TRBV12-3/TRBV12-4; J gene: TRBJ2-7; CDR3 protein: CASSDRAGYEQYF; CDR3 DNA: TGTGCCAGCAGTGACAGGGCTGGGTACGAGCAGTACTTC
D gene: TRBD1; clone size: -; V gene: TRBV27; J gene: TRBJ1-1; CDR3 protein: CASSSQGAEAFF; CDR3 DNA: TGTGCCAGCAGTTCTCAGGGGGCGGAAGCTTTCTTT
D gene: TRBD2; clone size: once; V gene: TRBV5-4; J gene: TRBJ2-2; CDR3 protein: CASSLAAGATGELFF; CDR3 DNA: TGTGCCAGCAGCTTGGCGGCGGGAGCAACCGGGGAGCTGTTTTTT